These T cell receptor beta chains were read from a single sample in a study of cytomegalovirus exposure and HLA in healthy donors. Method: immunoSEQ multiplex PCR; TCRdb's copy keeps in-frame clones and lacks some. The sample includes approximately 220,000 clones, just over 90% of them seen just once. Input material: PBMCs. Source of these receptors: a woman in her late teens or twenties in good health and CMV-seronegative. Both conserved end residues are part of each CDR3. Each record gives: J gene, D gene, clone size, V gene, CDR3 DNA, CDR3 protein. A D gene is named only where the DNA matches it firmly. Clone sizes are given selectively: once, few, many, or a class where the clone is expanded.

TRBJ2-7 | NA | NA | TRBV6-1 | TGTGCCAGCAGTGCGCTATTCCCCAACGAGCAGTACTTC | CASSALFPNEQYF
TRBJ2-1 | TRBD2 | NA | TRBV11-3 | TGTGCCAGCAGCTTAGCCTTTGGGACTACCGAGCAGTTCTTC | CASSLAFGTTEQFF
TRBJ1-1 | NA | NA | TRBV25-1 | TGTGCCAGCAGTTCAGGGGATGGCAACACTGAAGCTTTCTTT | CASSSGDGNTEAFF
TRBJ2-1 | TRBD2 | NA | TRBV5-4 | TGTGCCAGCAGCTTGGGTCTAGCGGGAGGGAAGTTCTTC | CASSLGLAGGKFF
TRBJ1-4 | NA | once | TRBV28 | TGTGCCAGCAGTTTCCTTATCGGTGGTGAAAAACTGTTTTTT | CASSFLIGGEKLFF
TRBJ1-1 | NA | NA | TRBV19 | TGTGCCATATACATGAACACTGAAGCTTTCTTT | CAIYMNTEAFF
TRBJ1-2 | TRBD1 | NA | TRBV11-1 | TGTGCCAGCAGCCTTGGACAGGAGCACTATGGCTACACCTTC | CASSLGQEHYGYTF
TRBJ2-1 | NA | NA | TRBV27 | TGTGCCATCGCGAGGGGGGGGGTCTACAATGAGCAGTTCTTC | CAIARGGVYNEQFF
TRBJ2-1 | NA | NA | TRBV6-1 | TGTGCCAGCAGTGCTAAAGGAGGGGTCTCCTACAATGAGCAGTTCTTC | CASSAKGGVSYNEQFF
TRBJ2-1 | TRBD2 | NA | TRBV7-2 | TGTGCCAGCAGCCCACTAGCGTTCCCCTACAATGAGCAGTTCTTC | CASSPLAFPYNEQFF
TRBJ2-1 | NA | NA | TRBV4-2 | TGTGCCAGCAGCCGACCCCCTAGAGGGAATCGATTTCTCAACTACAATGAGCAGTTCTTC | CASSRPPRGNRFLNYNEQFF
TRBJ1-2 | NA | NA | TRBV5-1 | TGCGCCAGCAGCTCTAGACCTACAGATGGGGGGTATGGCTACACCTTC | CASSSRPTDGGYGYTF
TRBJ2-7 | NA | NA | TRBV7-9 | TGTGCCAGCAGCGCAGACCGGGACATAAATACCTACGAGCAGTACTTC | CASSADRDINTYEQYF
TRBJ1-6 | NA | NA | TRBV6-5 | TGTGCCAGCAGTTTGAACAGGGTCTCTAATTCACCCCTCCACTTT | CASSLNRVSNSPLHF
TRBJ2-3 | TRBD1 | NA | TRBV5-1 | TGCGCCAGCAGCTTCAACAGGGGGTCGGGCACAGATACGCAGTATTTT | CASSFNRGSGTDTQYF
TRBJ2-3 | TRBD1 | NA | TRBV27 | TGTGCCAGCAGTCACGGACAGGAAGGCACAGATACGCAGTATTTT | CASSHGQEGTDTQYF
TRBJ2-7 | TRBD2 | once | TRBV4-1 | TGCGCCAGCAGCCCCGGACTAGAGTTTCCCGAGCAGTACTTC | CASSPGLEFPEQYF
TRBJ1-3 | NA | NA | TRBV5-6 | TGTGCCAGCACCTCAACAGACCGGATCTCTGGAAACACCATATATTTT | CASTSTDRISGNTIYF
TRBJ2-5 | TRBD2 | NA | TRBV5-1 | TGCGCCAGCAGACTAGCGGGATCCCAAGAGACCCAGTACTTC | CASRLAGSQETQYF
TRBJ2-7 | NA | NA | TRBV28 | TGTGCCAGCAGTCCCCCCAGGGTGACCGGCTACGAGCAGTACTTC | CASSPPRVTGYEQYF
TRBJ2-3 | TRBD2 | NA | TRBV6-5 | TGTGCCAGCGCACTAGCGGGAGAGGCAGATACGCAGTATTTT | CASALAGEADTQYF
TRBJ2-2 | NA | NA | TRBV5-4 | TGTGCCAGCAGCTTGTATAGACAGGAAACCGGGGAGCTGTTTTTT | CASSLYRQETGELFF
TRBJ1-4 | TRBD1 | NA | TRBV19 | TGTGCCAGTAGTATGGGGACAGCTGAAAAACTGTTTTTT | CASSMGTAEKLFF
TRBJ2-2 | NA | NA | TRBV2 | TGTGCCAGCAGAGTTAGTACCGGGGAGCTGTTTTTT | CASRVSTGELFF
TRBJ1-1 | TRBD1 | NA | TRBV18 | TGTGCCAGCTCACCAGTGCCAGGGGGCTATATGAACACTGAAGCTTTCTTT | CASSPVPGGYMNTEAFF
TRBJ1-2 | NA | few | TRBV11-1 | TGTGCCAGCAGCGCCCTGACAGGTCTTGGTAACTATGGCTACACCTTC | CASSALTGLGNYGYTF
TRBJ1-5 | NA | NA | TRBV18 | TGTGCCAGCTCCCGGGACATTTATCAGCCCCAGCATTTT | CASSRDIYQPQHF
TRBJ1-6 | NA | NA | TRBV2 | TGTGCCAGCAAAGAGGGGGTTAATTCACCCCTCCACTTT | CASKEGVNSPLHF
TRBJ2-7 | NA | NA | TRBV6-5 | TGTGCCAGCAGTTACATCGACGAGCAGTACTTC | CASSYIDEQYF
TRBJ2-3 | NA | NA | TRBV7-9 | TGTGCCAGCAGCACCCTCTTAGCGGCCGGGGCAGATACGCAGTATTTT | CASSTLLAAGADTQYF
TRBJ1-1 | NA | NA | TRBV6-5 | TGTGCCAGCAGTTACCAGGGCAGGACTGAAGCTTTCTTT | CASSYQGRTEAFF
TRBJ1-2 | NA | NA | TRBV5-1 | TGCGCCAGCAGCTTGGGGGTGAGGGCGGATACCTATGGCTACACCTTC | CASSLGVRADTYGYTF
TRBJ1-1 | TRBD1 | once | TRBV6-1 | TGTGCCAGCAGTGACACAGGGGGCCCGGACACTGAAGCTTTCTTT | CASSDTGGPDTEAFF
TRBJ2-7 | NA | NA | TRBV27 | TGTGCCAGCAGTTCCCTCGGGGAGGCCCAGCAGTACTTC | CASSSLGEAQQYF
TRBJ2-3 | TRBD1 | once | TRBV4-1 | TGCGCCAGCAGCCAAGCGCCCCAGGGGGCAGATACGCAGTATTTT | CASSQAPQGADTQYF
TRBJ1-4 | TRBD1 | once | TRBV27 | TGTGCCAGCAGTTTATCGGGACAGGGGCTCGAAAAACTGTTTTTT | CASSLSGQGLEKLFF
TRBJ2-3 | NA | NA | TRBV5-4 | TGTGCCAGCAGCTTTTTAGCGGTCCATGTAGATACGCAGTATTTT | CASSFLAVHVDTQYF
TRBJ1-1 | TRBD1 | NA | TRBV27 | TGTGCCAGCAGTACTTGGACAGGGGGGGACACTGAAGCTTTCTTT | CASSTWTGGDTEAFF
TRBJ1-2 | NA | once | TRBV27 | TGTGCCAGCAGTCACTCCACCCTCACAGAAAACTATGGCTACACCTTC | CASSHSTLTENYGYTF
TRBJ1-4 | NA | NA | TRBV6-1 | TGTGCCAGCAGTGAAGCCCACGGGGGAACTAATGAAAAACTGTTTTTT | CASSEAHGGTNEKLFF
TRBJ2-7 | TRBD1 | NA | TRBV6-5 | TGTGCCAGCAGTTCGGACAGGGGCTACGAGCAGTACTTC | CASSSDRGYEQYF
TRBJ1-5 | NA | NA | TRBV6-6 | TGTGCCAGCAGCTCGGATCAGCCCCAGCATTTT | CASSSDQPQHF
TRBJ1-1 | NA | once | TRBV6-5 | TGTGCCAGCAGTCCGGGGAACACTGAAGCTTTCTTT | CASSPGNTEAFF
TRBJ2-2 | TRBD2 | once | TRBV5-1 | TGCGCCAGCAGCTTGGCCTATAGCGGGATCACCGGGGAGCTGTTTTTT | CASSLAYSGITGELFF
TRBJ2-3 | NA | few | TRBV4-1 | TGCGCCAGCAGCCAAATACTAGTCGGTACGCAGTATTTT | CASSQILVGTQYF
TRBJ1-4 | NA | NA | TRBV30 | TGTGCCTGGGGCAGACAGGAGTATGAAAAACTGTTTTTT | CAWGRQEYEKLFF
TRBJ2-2 | TRBD2 | NA | TRBV11-3 | TGTGCCAGCAGCATCGGACTAGCGGGAACCGGGGAGCTGTTTTTT | CASSIGLAGTGELFF
TRBJ1-1 | NA | NA | TRBV4-1 | TGCGCCAGCAGCCAAGTGCAGGGTCTGAACACTGAAGCTTTCTTT | CASSQVQGLNTEAFF
TRBJ1-2 | NA | NA | TRBV25-1 | TGTGCCAGCAGTGAATTTTCAGGGGAAAGCAACTATGGCTACACCTTC | CASSEFSGESNYGYTF
TRBJ2-7 | NA | NA | TRBV4-1 | TGCGCCAGCAGCCCGAAGGACGGACTTTGGTACGAGCAGTACTTC | CASSPKDGLWYEQYF
TRBJ1-4 | TRBD1 | once | TRBV7-9 | TGTGCCAGCAGCTTAGCCGGGGACAGGGGGTACGAAAAACTGTTTTTT | CASSLAGDRGYEKLFF
TRBJ2-3 | NA | NA | TRBV11-3 | TGTGCCAGCAGCTTAGGGCCTAGCGCAGATACGCAGTATTTT | CASSLGPSADTQYF
TRBJ2-7 | TRBD1 | NA | TRBV7-9 | TGTGCCAGCAGCTTTACCGGGACAGGTTACGAGCAGTACTTC | CASSFTGTGYEQYF